These T cell receptor beta chains were read from a single sample in a study of naive and memory T cell subsets. TCRdb fed the UMI-ligation and nested PCR reads into MiXCR, producing one record per CDR3 protein. The table shows 120,000 to 150,000 distinct CDR3 sequences, with roughly 20% occurring only once. The sample was naive CD4+ T cells from blood. All receptors come from a human donor in good health. CDR3s include the opening cysteine and the closing phenylalanine or tryptophan. Fields, in order: CDR3 DNA, CDR3 protein, clone size, D gene, V gene, J gene. The D gene is left open where the match is weak. Not every row has a clone size; where given, it reads once, few, many or a size class.

CDR3nt: TGTGCCAGCAGCTTATCTGCTAGCGGGATACGGAGCTCCTACAATGAGCAGTTCTTC
CDR3aa: CASSLSASGIRSSYNEQFF
abundance: -
d_gene: TRBD2
v_gene: TRBV7-6
j_gene: TRBJ2-1

CDR3nt: TGTGCCAGCAGCGTAGGACTCCCGGGACTAAACCAAGAGACCCAGTACTTC
CDR3aa: CASSVGLPGLNQETQYF
abundance: few
d_gene: TRBD2
v_gene: TRBV9
j_gene: TRBJ2-5

CDR3nt: TGTGCCAGCAGCTTGGTGACTAGCGGGAGCAATGAGCAGTTCTTC
CDR3aa: CASSLVTSGSNEQFF
abundance: -
d_gene: TRBD2
v_gene: TRBV11-1
j_gene: TRBJ2-1

CDR3nt: TGTGCCAGCAGCTCCCAGTCTGGCGGGAGATCCTACAATGAGCAGTTCTTC
CDR3aa: CASSSQSGGRSYNEQFF
abundance: few
d_gene: TRBD2
v_gene: TRBV7-9
j_gene: TRBJ2-1

CDR3nt: TGTGCCAGCACCCGGGGGCCGCCCCCCCCTGAAGCTTTCTTT
CDR3aa: CASTRGPPPPEAFF
abundance: -
d_gene: -
v_gene: TRBV6-1
j_gene: TRBJ1-1

CDR3nt: TGCAGCGTTGAGGGGACTAGAGGACTAGCGAGAGGACTGGGCTACAATGAGCAGTTCTTC
CDR3aa: CSVEGTRGLARGLGYNEQFF
abundance: -
d_gene: TRBD2
v_gene: TRBV29-1
j_gene: TRBJ2-1

CDR3nt: TGTGCCAGCAGTCCAGAGGGGGGGCTAGGTTCACCCCTCCACTTT
CDR3aa: CASSPEGGLGSPLHF
abundance: -
d_gene: -
v_gene: TRBV6-5
j_gene: TRBJ1-6

CDR3nt: TGTGCCAGCAGCCCCGGTTCTGGCAGGGGGTTCCAAGAGACCCAGTACTTC
CDR3aa: CASSPGSGRGFQETQYF
abundance: -
d_gene: TRBD1
v_gene: TRBV12-3/TRBV12-4
j_gene: TRBJ2-5

CDR3nt: TGTGCCAGCAACTACGGAGCTGGGTTTGAAGCTTTCTTT
CDR3aa: CASNYGAGFEAFF
abundance: -
d_gene: -
v_gene: TRBV11-2
j_gene: TRBJ1-1

CDR3nt: TGTGCCAGCAGTCCTAGACAGGGAAGAACCAAAAACATTCAGTACTTC
CDR3aa: CASSPRQGRTKNIQYF
abundance: -
d_gene: TRBD1
v_gene: TRBV27
j_gene: TRBJ2-4

CDR3nt: TGTGCCAGCAGCTTAGATCCCGGGACAGATACGCAGTATTTT
CDR3aa: CASSLDPGTDTQYF
abundance: few
d_gene: -
v_gene: TRBV11-2
j_gene: TRBJ2-3

CDR3nt: TGCGCCAGCAGTGAGTCCGGGACAGGGAACGAGCAGTACTTC
CDR3aa: CASSESGTGNEQYF
abundance: many
d_gene: TRBD1
v_gene: TRBV10-1
j_gene: TRBJ2-7

CDR3nt: TGTGCCAGCAGTTACAACCGGCGGAATGAAAAACTGTTTTTT
CDR3aa: CASSYNRRNEKLFF
abundance: -
d_gene: -
v_gene: TRBV6-5
j_gene: TRBJ1-4

CDR3nt: TGTGCCTGGAGTGTGGGGACTAGATTGGGTGAGCAGTTCTTC
CDR3aa: CAWSVGTRLGEQFF
abundance: many
d_gene: TRBD2
v_gene: TRBV30
j_gene: TRBJ2-1

CDR3nt: TGTGCCAGCAGCCTTACGGGACCTCTCACCGGGGAGCTGTTTTTT
CDR3aa: CASSLTGPLTGELFF
abundance: few
d_gene: -
v_gene: TRBV3-1
j_gene: TRBJ2-2

CDR3nt: TGTGCCATCAGCTTGGGGGCAGGGGGCACCGACGAGCAGTACTTC
CDR3aa: CAISLGAGGTDEQYF
abundance: -
d_gene: TRBD1
v_gene: TRBV10-3
j_gene: TRBJ2-7

CDR3nt: TGCAGTGCTAGCCTCCGAGGAGAGCAGTTCTTC
CDR3aa: CSASLRGEQFF
abundance: many
d_gene: -
v_gene: TRBV20-1
j_gene: TRBJ2-1

CDR3nt: TGCAGCGTCCCCGGGACAGAGACGGGACTAGCGGGAGTAATTGAGCAGTTCTTC
CDR3aa: CSVPGTETGLAGVIEQFF
abundance: -
d_gene: TRBD2
v_gene: TRBV29-1
j_gene: TRBJ2-1

CDR3nt: TGTGCCAGCAGTCCCCTCGGCCTCGGGAGGTACGAGCAGTACTTC
CDR3aa: CASSPLGLGRYEQYF
abundance: -
d_gene: TRBD2
v_gene: TRBV27
j_gene: TRBJ2-7

CDR3nt: TGTGCCAGCAGTTCCCTAGCCGGGCCAGATACGCAGTATTTT
CDR3aa: CASSSLAGPDTQYF
abundance: -
d_gene: -
v_gene: TRBV6-5
j_gene: TRBJ2-3

CDR3nt: TGCAGTGCTAGCAAAGCAGAGACTACCTACGAGCAGTACTTC
CDR3aa: CSASKAETTYEQYF
abundance: -
d_gene: -
v_gene: TRBV20-1
j_gene: TRBJ2-7

CDR3nt: TGCGCCAGCAGCCCGCTCCGGGGCCCCTCCTACGAGCAGTACTTC
CDR3aa: CASSPLRGPSYEQYF
abundance: -
d_gene: -
v_gene: TRBV5-1
j_gene: TRBJ2-7

CDR3nt: TGCAGCGCACCACGACAGGGGAGTTGGCCTTTCTTT
CDR3aa: CSAPRQGSWPFF
abundance: few
d_gene: TRBD1
v_gene: TRBV29-1
j_gene: TRBJ1-1

CDR3nt: TGCGCCAGCAGCCCGGACAGTAAGAACTACAATGAGCAGTTCTTC
CDR3aa: CASSPDSKNYNEQFF
abundance: few
d_gene: -
v_gene: TRBV5-1
j_gene: TRBJ2-1

CDR3nt: TGTGCCAGCAGTGCGGGCTCCTCGACCTACGAGCAGTACTTC
CDR3aa: CASSAGSSTYEQYF
abundance: -
d_gene: -
v_gene: TRBV2
j_gene: TRBJ2-7

CDR3nt: TGTGCCAGCACCCGACCCCTCCCGGGACAGGCGGCGGATACGCAGTATTTT
CDR3aa: CASTRPLPGQAADTQYF
abundance: -
d_gene: TRBD1
v_gene: TRBV12-3/TRBV12-4
j_gene: TRBJ2-3

CDR3nt: TGCAGCGTTCGAACCGGGACAGGGACCGAGACCCAGTACTTC
CDR3aa: CSVRTGTGTETQYF
abundance: few
d_gene: TRBD1
v_gene: TRBV29-1
j_gene: TRBJ2-5

CDR3nt: TGTGCCAGCAGCTTAGGCGGTGCAGGTGGGGCCTACGAGCAGTACTTC
CDR3aa: CASSLGGAGGAYEQYF
abundance: -
d_gene: -
v_gene: TRBV7-6
j_gene: TRBJ2-7

CDR3nt: TGTGCCAGCAGTTACTCGTTAGCGGACCCGCGCACCGGGGAGCTGTTTTTT
CDR3aa: CASSYSLADPRTGELFF
abundance: -
d_gene: -
v_gene: TRBV6-5
j_gene: TRBJ2-2

CDR3nt: TGCAGTGCTAGCCCCTCTCGGGGACATGGTAGAGACACCTTC
CDR3aa: CSASPSRGHGRDTF
abundance: -
d_gene: -
v_gene: TRBV20-1
j_gene: TRBJ1-2

CDR3nt: TGTGCCAGCAGCCAAGATTTGACAGGCCTTCGGGGTGAGCAGTTCTTC
CDR3aa: CASSQDLTGLRGEQFF
abundance: -
d_gene: -
v_gene: TRBV3-1
j_gene: TRBJ2-1

CDR3nt: TGTGCCAGCAGCTTCCGGGACCCGGGCAATTCACCCCTCCACTTT
CDR3aa: CASSFRDPGNSPLHF
abundance: once
d_gene: -
v_gene: TRBV11-2
j_gene: TRBJ1-6

CDR3nt: TGCAGTGCAAAACTAAACAATGAGCAGTTCTTC
CDR3aa: CSAKLNNEQFF
abundance: -
d_gene: -
v_gene: TRBV20-1
j_gene: TRBJ2-1

CDR3nt: TGTGCCAGCAGCACCCTGGGCGAGCAGTACTTC
CDR3aa: CASSTLGEQYF
abundance: few
d_gene: -
v_gene: TRBV28
j_gene: TRBJ2-7

CDR3nt: TGTGCCAGCAGTTTGGTGGCCAATGAGCAGTTCTTC
CDR3aa: CASSLVANEQFF
abundance: -
d_gene: -
v_gene: TRBV28
j_gene: TRBJ2-1

CDR3nt: TGTGCCAGTAGTCGTCAGGGGATAAACAATGAGCAGTTCTTC
CDR3aa: CASSRQGINNEQFF
abundance: -
d_gene: -
v_gene: TRBV19
j_gene: TRBJ2-1

CDR3nt: TGCGCCAGCAGCTCCGACCCGAACACTGAAGCTTTCTTT
CDR3aa: CASSSDPNTEAFF
abundance: -
d_gene: -
v_gene: TRBV5-1
j_gene: TRBJ1-1

CDR3nt: TGTGCCAGCAGTGTCATGACAGGGGGCAACGAGCAGTACTTC
CDR3aa: CASSVMTGGNEQYF
abundance: -
d_gene: TRBD1
v_gene: TRBV2
j_gene: TRBJ2-7

CDR3nt: TGTGCCAGCAGTTTCACCCAAGCGAGCGGGGAGCTGTTTTTT
CDR3aa: CASSFTQASGELFF
abundance: -
d_gene: -
v_gene: TRBV12-3/TRBV12-4
j_gene: TRBJ2-2

CDR3nt: TGCGCCAGCACCGGACTATCCAATGAGCAGTTCTTC
CDR3aa: CASTGLSNEQFF
abundance: -
d_gene: -
v_gene: TRBV5-1
j_gene: TRBJ2-1

CDR3nt: TGTGCCAGCAGCTCCGGGACTAAATCGCAGTATTTT
CDR3aa: CASSSGTKSQYF
abundance: few
d_gene: TRBD2
v_gene: TRBV7-2
j_gene: TRBJ2-3